Sequencing of this T cell receptor beta chain was carried out in a study of T cell responses to AZD1222 COVID-19 vaccine. The CDR3 sequence is 16 residues long. Germline V lookup: CDR1 MNHEY, CDR2 SMNVEV (reference sequence). With V trimmed by 5 bases and J by 2 bases, 7 bases remained unmatched. Data came from immunoSEQ multiplex PCR; TCRdb stores just in-frame clones and leaves some out. The profile shows some 87,000 clones, approximately 92% of them singletons. The sequencing used peripheral blood, collected on day 0 of AZD1222 vaccination. The clonotype originates from an adult in good health. The chain employs TRBV27 and TRBJ1-5; TRBD1 agrees at 9 bases. The chain's CDR3 is CASSQQGALGNQPQHF. CDR3 DNA: TGTGCCAGCAGTCAACAGGGGGCACTGGGCAATCAGCCCCAGCATTTT.